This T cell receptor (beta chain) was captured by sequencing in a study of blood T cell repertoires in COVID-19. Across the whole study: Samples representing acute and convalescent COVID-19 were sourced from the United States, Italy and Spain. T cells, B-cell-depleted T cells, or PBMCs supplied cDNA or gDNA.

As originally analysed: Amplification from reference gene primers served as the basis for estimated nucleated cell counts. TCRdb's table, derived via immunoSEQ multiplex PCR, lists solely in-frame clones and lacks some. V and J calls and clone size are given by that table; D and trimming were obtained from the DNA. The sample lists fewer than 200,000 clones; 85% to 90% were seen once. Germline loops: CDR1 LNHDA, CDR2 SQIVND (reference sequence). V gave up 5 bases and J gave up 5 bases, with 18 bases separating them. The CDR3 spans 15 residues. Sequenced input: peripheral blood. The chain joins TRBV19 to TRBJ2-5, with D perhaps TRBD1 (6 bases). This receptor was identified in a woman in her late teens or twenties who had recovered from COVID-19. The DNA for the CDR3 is TGTGCCAGTAGTTTAGGCCCGGGGCAGGGGGAGACCCAGTACTTC. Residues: CASSLGPGQGETQYF.